The entry below describes one TCR beta chain. This sample was included in a study of blood T cell repertoires in COVID-19. Across the whole study: Nucleic acid was either cDNA or gDNA, and it came from T cells, B-cell-depleted T cells, or PBMCs.

In the original processing: Reference gene primer amplification gave estimated nucleated cell counts. Here immunoSEQ multiplex PCR was the method, and the copy in TCRdb shows in-frame clones only, minus some. The DNA was the basis for D and trimming; V, J and clone size are from that table. The sample lists a few hundred thousand clones, about 84% occurring once. Trimming shortened V by 6 bases and J by 2 bases, and 6 bases separated the two germline ends. This CDR3 has 12 residues. The germline gives CDR1 LGHDT, CDR2 YNNKEL (reference sequence). This clonotype originated in a woman in her fifties or sixties with acute or convalescent COVID-19. The chain carries TRBV3-1 (or the pseudogene TRBV3-2) and TRBJ2-3; D is possibly TRBD1 (5 bases). Sequencing used peripheral blood. CDR3 bases: TGTGCCAGCAGGGACAACACAGATACGCAGTATTTT. This translates into CASRDNTDTQYF.